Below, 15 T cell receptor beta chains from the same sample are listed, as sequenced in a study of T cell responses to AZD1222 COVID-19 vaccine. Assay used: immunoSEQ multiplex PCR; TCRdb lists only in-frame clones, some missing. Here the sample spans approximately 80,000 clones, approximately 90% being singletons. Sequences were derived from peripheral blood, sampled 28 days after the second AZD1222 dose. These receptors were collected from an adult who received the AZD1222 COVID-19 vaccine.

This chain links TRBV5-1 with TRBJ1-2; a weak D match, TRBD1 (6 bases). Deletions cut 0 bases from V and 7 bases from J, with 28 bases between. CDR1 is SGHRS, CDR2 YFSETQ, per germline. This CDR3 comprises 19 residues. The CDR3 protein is CASSLAPGAVIPIFGGYTF. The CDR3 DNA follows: TGCGCCAGCAGCTTGGCCCCAGGGGCCGTGATCCCTATATTTGGTGGCTACACCTTC.

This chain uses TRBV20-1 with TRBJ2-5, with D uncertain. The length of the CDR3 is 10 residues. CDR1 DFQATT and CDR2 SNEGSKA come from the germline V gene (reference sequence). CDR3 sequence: CSIPQETQYF. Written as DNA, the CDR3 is TGCAGCATTCCCCAAGAGACCCAGTACTTC.

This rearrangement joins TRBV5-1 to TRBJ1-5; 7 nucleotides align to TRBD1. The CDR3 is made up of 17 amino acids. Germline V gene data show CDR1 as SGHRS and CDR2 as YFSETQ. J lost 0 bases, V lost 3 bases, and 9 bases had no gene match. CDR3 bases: TGCGCCAGCAGCTCGCCCACCGGGACAGATAGCAATCAGCCCCAGCATTTT. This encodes CASSSPTGTDSNQPQHF.

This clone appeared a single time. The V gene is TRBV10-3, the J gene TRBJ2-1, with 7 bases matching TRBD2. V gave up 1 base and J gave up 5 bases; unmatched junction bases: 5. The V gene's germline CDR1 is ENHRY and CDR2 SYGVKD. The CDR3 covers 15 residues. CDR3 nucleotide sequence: TGTGCCATCAGTGAGTTCGGACTAGAGGACAATGAGCAGTTCTTC. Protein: CAISEFGLEDNEQFF.

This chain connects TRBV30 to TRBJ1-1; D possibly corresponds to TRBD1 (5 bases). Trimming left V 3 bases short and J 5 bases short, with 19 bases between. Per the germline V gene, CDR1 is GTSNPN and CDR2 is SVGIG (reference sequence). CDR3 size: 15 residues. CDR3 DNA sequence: TGTGCCTGGAGCCATACCGGGACTCTACGAACTGAAGCTTTCTTT. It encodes CAWSHTGTLRTEAFF.

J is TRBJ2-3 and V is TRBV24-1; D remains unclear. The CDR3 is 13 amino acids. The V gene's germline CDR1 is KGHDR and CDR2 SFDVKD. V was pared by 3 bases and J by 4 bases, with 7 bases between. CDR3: CATSDTQADTQYF. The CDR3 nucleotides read TGTGCCACCAGTGATACGCAGGCAGATACGCAGTATTTT.

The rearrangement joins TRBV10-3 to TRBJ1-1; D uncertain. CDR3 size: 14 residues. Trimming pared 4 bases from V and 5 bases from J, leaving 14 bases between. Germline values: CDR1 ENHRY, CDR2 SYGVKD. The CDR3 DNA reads TGTGCCATCAGTGGTGGCAGGACTGGAACTGAAGCTTTCTTT. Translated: CAISGGRTGTEAFF.

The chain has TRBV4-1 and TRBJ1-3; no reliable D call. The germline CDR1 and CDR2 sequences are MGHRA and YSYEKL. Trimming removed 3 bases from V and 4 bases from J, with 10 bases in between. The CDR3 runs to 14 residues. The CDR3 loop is CASSQGPGGNTIYF. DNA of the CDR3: TGCGCCAGCAGCCAGGGTCCCGGAGGAAACACCATATATTTT.

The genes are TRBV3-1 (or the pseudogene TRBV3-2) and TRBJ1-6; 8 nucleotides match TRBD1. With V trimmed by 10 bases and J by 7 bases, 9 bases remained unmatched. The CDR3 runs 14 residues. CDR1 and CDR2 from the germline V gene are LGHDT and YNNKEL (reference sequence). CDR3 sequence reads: CATSQQGGNSPLHF. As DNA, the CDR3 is TGTGCCACCTCCCAACAGGGGGGCAATTCACCCCTCCACTTT.

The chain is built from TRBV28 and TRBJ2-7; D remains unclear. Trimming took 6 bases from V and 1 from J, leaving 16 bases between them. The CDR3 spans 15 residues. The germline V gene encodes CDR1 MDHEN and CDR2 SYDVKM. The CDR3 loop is CASSEQKMGSYEQYF. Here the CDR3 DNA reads TGTGCCAGCAGCGAGCAGAAGATGGGGTCCTACGAGCAGTACTTC.

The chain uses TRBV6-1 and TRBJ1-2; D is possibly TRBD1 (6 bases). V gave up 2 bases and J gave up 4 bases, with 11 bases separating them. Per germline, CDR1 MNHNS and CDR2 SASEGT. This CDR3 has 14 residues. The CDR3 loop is CASSERGAPYGYTF. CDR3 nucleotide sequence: TGTGCCAGCAGTGAAAGGGGGGCGCCCTATGGCTACACCTTC.

The CDR3 region is CASSSGLKNTEAFF. As DNA, the CDR3 is TGTGCCAGCAGCTCCGGGTTGAAGAACACTGAAGCTTTCTTT. V and J are TRBV6-5 and TRBJ1-1, with D unclear. The CDR3 spans 14 residues. The V gene's germline CDR1 is MNHEY and CDR2 SVGAGI. V gave up 6 bases and J gave up 1 base, with 12 bases separating them.

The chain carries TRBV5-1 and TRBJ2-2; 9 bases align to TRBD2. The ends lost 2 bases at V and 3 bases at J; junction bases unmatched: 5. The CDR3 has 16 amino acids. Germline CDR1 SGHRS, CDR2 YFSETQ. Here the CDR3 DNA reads TGCGCCAGCAGCTTCGCGGGGGGGACGGACACCGGGGAGCTGTTTTTT. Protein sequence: CASSFAGGTDTGELFF. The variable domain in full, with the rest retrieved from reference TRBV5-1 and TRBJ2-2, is KAGVTQTPRYLIKTRGQQVTLSCSPISGHRSVSWYQQTPGQGLQFLFEYFSETQRNKGNFPGRFSGRQFSNSRSEMNVSTLELGDSALYLCASSFAGGTDTGELFFGEGSRLTVL.

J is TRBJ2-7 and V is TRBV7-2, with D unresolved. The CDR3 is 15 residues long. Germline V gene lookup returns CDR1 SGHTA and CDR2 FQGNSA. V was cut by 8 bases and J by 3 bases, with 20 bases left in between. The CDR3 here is CASSPVASTYYEQYF. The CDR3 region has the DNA TGTGCCAGCTCCCCCGTAGCCTCCACATACTACGAGCAGTACTTC. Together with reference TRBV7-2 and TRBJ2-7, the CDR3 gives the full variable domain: GAGVSQSPSNKVTEKGKDVELRCDPISGHTALYWYRQSLGQGLEFLIYFQGNSAPDKSGLPSDRFSAERTGGSVSTLTIQRTQQEDSAVYLCASSPVASTYYEQYFGPGTRLTVT.

Here the CDR3 DNA reads TGTGCCAGCAGCTCCCCCCTCGTGGGCGGGGAGCTGTTTTTT. It is translated as CASSSPLVGGELFF. This rearrangement joins TRBV7-8 to TRBJ2-2; D remains unclear. V lost 4 bases and J 7 bases, leaving 13 bases between the germline ends. Germline V gene lookup returns CDR1 SGHVS and CDR2 FQNEAQ. The CDR3 is 14 amino acids.